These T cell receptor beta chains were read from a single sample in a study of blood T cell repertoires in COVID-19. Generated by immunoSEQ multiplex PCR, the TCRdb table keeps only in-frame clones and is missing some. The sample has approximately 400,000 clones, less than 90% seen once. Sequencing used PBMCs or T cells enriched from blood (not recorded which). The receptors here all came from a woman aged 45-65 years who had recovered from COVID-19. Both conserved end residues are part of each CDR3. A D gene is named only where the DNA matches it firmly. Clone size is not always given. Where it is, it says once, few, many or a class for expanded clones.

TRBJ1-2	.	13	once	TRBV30	TGTGCCTGGAGTGTACTTGAGGGGGATGGCTACACCTTC	CAWSVLEGDGYTF
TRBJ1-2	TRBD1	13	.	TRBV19	TGTGCCAGTAGTCGGACAGGAAACTATGGCTACACCTTC	CASSRTGNYGYTF
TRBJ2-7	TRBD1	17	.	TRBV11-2	TGTGCCAGCAGCTGGGGCGGGACAGGAGGCTCCGGTGGTAGGCAGTACTTC	CASSWGGTGGSGGRQYF
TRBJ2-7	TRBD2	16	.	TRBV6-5	TGTGCCAGCAGTTACTTGACTAGCAGCCCTCCCTACGAGCAGTACTTC	CASSYLTSSPPYEQYF
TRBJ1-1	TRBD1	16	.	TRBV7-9	TGTGCCAGCAGCAAGCGACAGGGGGCATCGGGCACTGAAGCTTTCTTT	CASSKRQGASGTEAFF
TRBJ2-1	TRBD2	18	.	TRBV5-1	TGCGCCAGCAGCTTGGAGTGGGGGAAGCGGGAGGGGCCTCGGGAGCAGTTCTTC	CASSLEWGKREGPREQFF
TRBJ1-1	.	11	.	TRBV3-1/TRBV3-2	TGTGCCAGCAGCCATGAGGGAGAAGCTTTCTTT	CASSHEGEAFF
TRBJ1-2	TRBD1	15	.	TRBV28	TGTGCCAGCAGTCTGGGGACAGGGGTTACCTATGGCTACACCTTC	CASSLGTGVTYGYTF
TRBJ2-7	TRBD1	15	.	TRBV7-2	TGTGCCAGCAGCCCGGACGGGACAGAGGTCCACGAGCAGTACTTC	CASSPDGTEVHEQYF
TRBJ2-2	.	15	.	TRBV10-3	TGTGCCATCAGGCGGCGGGACGAAAACACCGGGGAGCTGTTTTTT	CAIRRRDENTGELFF
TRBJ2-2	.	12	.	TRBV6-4	TGTGCCAGCAGTGACTTAACCGGGGAGCTGTTTTTT	CASSDLTGELFF
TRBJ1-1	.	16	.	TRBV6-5	TGTGCCAGCAGTTACTCGAGGCCCCCGGGGGATACTGAAGCTTTCTTT	CASSYSRPPGDTEAFF
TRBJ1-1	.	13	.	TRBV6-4	TGTGCCAGCAGAGCCCAGGGAGGCACTGAAGCTTTCTTT	CASRAQGGTEAFF
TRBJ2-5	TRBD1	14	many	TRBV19	TGTGCCAGTAGTATGGGGACAGGGCAAGAGACCCAGTACTTC	CASSMGTGQETQYF
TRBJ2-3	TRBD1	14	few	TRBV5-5	TGTGCCAGCAGCTGGGGACAGCTCACAGATACGCAGTATTTT	CASSWGQLTDTQYF
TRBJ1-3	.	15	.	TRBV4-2	TGTGCCAGCAGCCAAGATTGGACACTTGGAAACACCATATATTTT	CASSQDWTLGNTIYF
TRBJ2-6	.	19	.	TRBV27	TGTGCCAGCAGTTATTTTTCGGGGATTGGTAGCTCTGGGGCCAACGTCCTGACTTTC	CASSYFSGIGSSGANVLTF
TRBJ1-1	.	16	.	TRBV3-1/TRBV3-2	TGTGCCAGCAGCCAGGTAGCCGGCGGGGCGAACACTGAAGCTTTCTTT	CASSQVAGGANTEAFF